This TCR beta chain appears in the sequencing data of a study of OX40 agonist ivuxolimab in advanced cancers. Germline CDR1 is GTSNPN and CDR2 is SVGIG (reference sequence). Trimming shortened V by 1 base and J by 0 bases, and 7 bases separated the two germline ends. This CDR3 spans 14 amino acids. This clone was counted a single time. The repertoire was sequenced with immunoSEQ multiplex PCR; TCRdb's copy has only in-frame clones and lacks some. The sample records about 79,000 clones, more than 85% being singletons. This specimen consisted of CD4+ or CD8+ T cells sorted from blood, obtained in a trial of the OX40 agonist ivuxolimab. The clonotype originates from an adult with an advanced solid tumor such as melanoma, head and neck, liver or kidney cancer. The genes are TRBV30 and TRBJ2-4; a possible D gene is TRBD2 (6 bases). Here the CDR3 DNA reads TGTGCCTGGAGTGACGGGGGAGCCAAAAACATTCAGTACTTC. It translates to CAWSDGGAKNIQYF.